One sample yielded the 19 T cell receptor beta chains listed below, sequenced in a study of yellow fever vaccine responses in identical twins. A single record per CDR3 protein comes from TCRdb applying MiXCR to the RT-PCR reads. The sample lists roughly 17,000 distinct CDR3 sequences, about 56% occurring once. This material consisted of T cells from blood (PBMCs), unsorted or a sorted subset (not recorded which), taken before or after yellow fever vaccination (not recorded which). Receptors were obtained from a young woman who received the yellow fever vaccine.

This clonotype was found a few times. CDR3 coding DNA: TGTGCCAGCAGTTCCCAACGAAGCTCCTACGAGCAGTACGTC. Protein product: CASSSQRSSYEQYV. The gene calls are TRBV27 and TRBJ2-7, with D uncertain. The V gene's germline CDR1 is MNHEY and CDR2 SMNVEV (reference sequence). The V end lost 4 bases, the J end lost 0 bases, and 10 bases lay between the germline ends. The CDR3 totals 14 residues.

The gene calls are TRBV15 and TRBJ2-1, with D possibly being TRBD1 or TRBD2 (6 bases each). Trimming removed 0 bases at V and 5 bases at J, with 11 bases between. The germline gives CDR1 LNHNV, CDR2 YYDKDF (reference sequence). This CDR3 is 15 amino acids long. CDR3 nucleotide sequence: TGTGCCACCAGCAGAGATCAGGGGAGGAACAATGAGCAGTTCTTC. Its translation is CATSRDQGRNNEQFF.

This clonotype was observed a few times. This chain joins TRBV7-9 and TRBJ2-1, with TRBD2 matching 7 bases. Germline values: CDR1 SEHNR, CDR2 FQNEAQ (reference sequence). Trimming cost V 7 bases and J 3 bases; bases outside gene matches: 6. The CDR3 has 14 amino acids. The CDR3: CASTGLEGYNEQFF. CDR3 bases: TGTGCCAGCACCGGACTAGAGGGCTACAATGAGCAGTTCTTC.

V usage is TRBV4-1 and J usage is TRBJ1-2; 7 bases agree with TRBD1. Germline V CDR1 and CDR2: MGHRA, YSYEKL. V lost 1 base and J lost 1; bases outside the gene matches: 12. There are 18 residues in the CDR3. As DNA, the CDR3 is TGCGCCAGCAGCCAAGGAGAGACAGGGTGGGGTATTAACTATGGCTACACCTTC. It codes for CASSQGETGWGINYGYTF.

This clonotype was found a few times. The genes are TRBV20-1 and TRBJ2-3; D remains unclear. The germline CDR1 and CDR2 sequences are DFQATT and SNEGSKA (reference sequence). The CDR3 length is 11 residues. Trimming pared 6 bases from V and 4 bases from J, leaving 8 bases between. In DNA form, the CDR3 reads TGCAGTGCCCCAAAAGCAGATACGCAGTATTTT. It translates to CSAPKADTQYF.

The chain links TRBV6-1 to TRBJ1-2; 8 bases are shared with TRBD1. CDR1 and CDR2 from the germline V gene are MNHNS and SASEGT. V was clipped by 6 bases and J by 8 bases; unmatched bases: 8. The CDR3 has 13 amino acids. CDR3 in amino acids: CASRLTGDSGYTF. In DNA, the CDR3 is TGTGCCAGCAGGTTGACAGGGGATAGCGGCTACACCTTC.

This clonotype turned up a few times. The V call is TRBV12-3 or TRBV12-4, the J call TRBJ2-1; D is perhaps TRBD1 (7 bases). This CDR3 spans 16 amino acids. The V and J ends lost 2 bases and 4 bases respectively, with 15 bases between them. Here the CDR3 reads CASSLNWGDSYNEQFF. CDR3 DNA sequence: TGTGCCAGCAGTTTAAATTGGGGGGACAGTTACAATGAGCAGTTCTTC.

The chain employs TRBV18 and TRBJ2-1; weak D call: TRBD1 (6 bases). Per the germline V gene, CDR1 is KGHSH and CDR2 is LQKENI. Trimming stripped 2 bases from V and 5 bases from J, with 16 bases between. CDR3 length equals 16 residues. CDR3 sequence reads: CASSPSIRQDDNEQFF. CDR3 nucleotides: TGTGCCAGCTCACCAAGCATCAGACAGGACGACAATGAGCAGTTCTTC.

V and J are TRBV20-1 and TRBJ1-1; D is ambiguous. CDR1 and CDR2 from the germline V gene are DFQATT and SNEGSKA (reference sequence). V gave up 5 bases and J gave up 1 base, with 2 bases separating them. The CDR3 totals 10 residues. The CDR3 protein is CSAENTEAFF. The CDR3 DNA is TGCAGTGCTGAGAACACTGAAGCTTTCTTT.

The J gene is TRBJ2-5, the V gene TRBV7-3; 8 bases align to TRBD2. The V gene end was trimmed by 0 bases and the J gene end by 2 bases; junction bases not matched to a gene: 5. This CDR3 is 16 amino acids long. Germline V gives CDR1 SGHTA, CDR2 FQGTGA. The CDR3 region is CASSLTLTSAQETQYF. As DNA, the CDR3 is TGTGCCAGCAGCTTAACCCTGACTAGCGCTCAAGAGACCCAGTACTTC.

The chain uses TRBV29-1 and TRBJ1-1; the D gene is possibly TRBD1 (5 bases). V lost 5 bases and J lost 2, with 15 bases in between. Germline lookup yields CDR1 SQVTM and CDR2 ANQGSEA. The CDR3 length is 14 residues. CDR3 amino acids: CSVRPGEGNTEAFF. CDR3 bases: TGCAGCGTTCGGCCGGGGGAGGGAAACACTGAAGCTTTCTTT.

The chain links TRBV12-3 or TRBV12-4 to TRBJ2-2; 9 nucleotides align to TRBD1. V gave up 3 bases and J gave up 6 bases; unmatched junction bases: 5. There are 15 residues in the CDR3. CDR3 in DNA: TGTGCCAGCAGTTTGCGGGACAGGGTCCCCGGGGAGCTGTTTTTT. The encoded protein is CASSLRDRVPGELFF.

Turning to this clonotype: The junction does not match germline at one end; this may be a read error. This chain connects TRBV6-8 to TRBJ1-5; 7 nucleotides match TRBD1. The germline CDR1 and CDR2 sequences are MNHGY and SAAAGT. This CDR3 has 15 residues. For the CDR3, the DNA is TGTACCAGCAGACAGACAGGGATGAGCAATCAGCCCCAGCATTTT. It specifies CTSRQTGMSNQPQHF.

J is TRBJ1-1 and V is TRBV15; D gene unclear. V was trimmed by 0 bases and J by 5 bases, leaving 7 bases between them. This CDR3 region has 13 residues. The germline CDR1 and CDR2 sequences are LNHNV and YYDKDF (reference sequence). In DNA, the CDR3 is TGTGCCACCAGCAGAGAGGGATGGACTGAAGCTTTCTTT. Translated, it gives CATSREGWTEAFF.

The chain links TRBV7-2 to TRBJ1-3; 8 nucleotides align to TRBD1. Losses at the gene ends were 0 bases for V and 1 base for J; bases not matched to a gene: 2. CDR3 length equals 16 residues. Germline CDR1 SGHTA, CDR2 FQGNSA. The CDR3 DNA reads as TGTGCCAGCAGCTTAGCGACAGGGGTTTCTGGAAACACCATATATTTT. It encodes CASSLATGVSGNTIYF.

The J gene is TRBJ2-6, the V gene TRBV12-3 or TRBV12-4; 12 bases map to TRBD1. CDR3 length: 17 residues. The V and J ends lost 6 bases and 0 bases, in that order; junction bases with no gene match: 3. The CDR3 loop reads CASSLGQGASGANVLTF. CDR3 DNA sequence: TGTGCCAGCAGCTTGGGACAGGGGGCCTCTGGGGCCAACGTCCTGACTTTC.

This clonotype was seen only a few times. The V gene is TRBV2, the J gene TRBJ2-7; TRBD1 agrees at 8 bases. V lost 3 bases to trimming and J lost 3 bases; unmatched junction nucleotides: 7. Germline CDR1 reads SNHLY; CDR2 reads FYNNEI. The CDR3 extends over 15 amino acids. Here the CDR3 reads CASSDQTGGFYEQYF. DNA for the CDR3: TGTGCCAGCAGTGACCAAACAGGGGGGTTCTACGAGCAGTACTTC.

V and J are TRBV18 and TRBJ2-2; 7 bases align to TRBD2. V lost 5 bases and J lost 2; bases outside the gene matches: 5. The CDR3 extends over 15 amino acids. Germline values: CDR1 KGHSH, CDR2 LQKENI. The CDR3 DNA follows: TGTGCCAGCTCAATTCAGCGGGGAAACACCGGGGAGCTGTTTTTT. Its protein is CASSIQRGNTGELFF.

This clonotype has a handful of counts. The chain carries TRBV7-3 and TRBJ2-7, with TRBD1 as a possible D gene (6 bases). This CDR3 is 15 amino acids long. CDR1 and CDR2 (germline): SGHTA, FQGTGA. Trimming removed 1 base from V and 4 bases from J, with 14 bases in between. The CDR3 DNA reads TGTGCCAGCAGCTTAAACCCCGGGACAAAGTACGAGCAGTACTTC. Encoded protein: CASSLNPGTKYEQYF.